A selection of T cell receptor beta chains follows, all from one sample in a study of blood T cell repertoires in COVID-19. Clones were read by immunoSEQ multiplex PCR, and TCRdb kept only the in-frame ones, dropping some. The sample has approximately 100,000 clones; about four fifths are singletons. The sequenced sample was peripheral blood. These receptors all stem from a human donor in a cohort sampled during active COVID-19. Both conserved end residues are part of each CDR3. A D gene is named only where the DNA matches it firmly.

J,V,D,CDR3
TRBJ2-7,TRBV6-6,NA,CASSASSRRDYEQYF
TRBJ2-7,TRBV19,TRBD1,CASSIVTGSYEQYF
TRBJ2-7,TRBV9,NA,CASSATGTSYEQYF
TRBJ2-7,TRBV28,NA,CASSIRTAGWGQYF
TRBJ1-5,TRBV7-2,TRBD1,CASSPMTGGGQPQHF
TRBJ2-2,TRBV19,TRBD1,CASSIGQGHTGELFF
TRBJ2-2,TRBV5-1,TRBD1,CASSSRPGGEFNTGELFF
TRBJ2-2,TRBV4-3,TRBD2,CASSRRRGLAGVTGELFF
TRBJ2-2,TRBV21-1,NA,CASSIPPGTSGRLTGELFF
TRBJ1-2,TRBV10-3,TRBD1,CAISVSGGRVDYGYTF
TRBJ1-1,TRBV7-2,NA,CASSQVGNTEAFF
TRBJ1-1,TRBV10-3,NA,CAISERQDTEAFF
TRBJ2-2,TRBV27,TRBD2,CASSSAGATTGELFF
TRBJ1-2,TRBV6-5,NA,CAIKEGGNYGYTF
TRBJ2-7,TRBV28,NA,CASLEENSYEQYF
TRBJ1-2,TRBV6-6,NA,CASSPGTLGGYTF
TRBJ1-2,TRBV6-2/TRBV6-3,TRBD1,CASSIRGGRGYGYTF
TRBJ2-2,TRBV7-9,NA,CASSLGANTGELFF